The next 22 T cell receptor beta chains were all read from a single sample in a study of cytomegalovirus exposure and HLA in healthy donors. The PCR contained 60 Vbeta and 13 Jbeta primers. Profiling relied on immunoSEQ multiplex PCR, and the TCRdb table lists in-frame clones only, not all of them. The table lists about 140,000 clones. Material: PBMCs. The receptors come from a young woman in good health and CMV-seronegative.

The genes are TRBV19 and TRBJ1-4, with 8 nucleotides matching TRBD1. Germline V gene sequence: CDR1 LNHDA, CDR2 SQIVND (reference sequence). Germline trimming cut 0 bases from V and 7 bases from J; bases unmatched to any gene: 7. CDR3 length: 16 residues. The CDR3 nucleotides read TGTGCCAGTAGTATAGATACGACAGGGGTTTCTGAAAAACTGTTTTTT. Protein product: CASSIDTTGVSEKLFF.

The CDR3 region is CASSVGVFHEQFF. CDR3 DNA sequence: TGTGCCAGCAGCGTAGGAGTATTCCATGAGCAGTTCTTC. The J gene is TRBJ2-1, the V gene TRBV9; no reliable D call. The CDR3 sequence is 13 residues long. The germline V and J ends were trimmed by 0 bases and 8 bases, with 9 bases remaining between them. CDR1 and CDR2 from the germline V gene are SGDLS and YYNGEE.

The CDR3 spells CASSLGFSGTGGYEQYF. CDR3 DNA: TGTGCCAGCAGCTTAGGCTTTTCCGGGACAGGGGGCTACGAGCAGTACTTC. The gene calls are TRBV11-1 and TRBJ2-7; 11 bases line up with TRBD1. The germline gives CDR1 SGHAT, CDR2 FQDESV (reference sequence). The CDR3 runs to 17 residues. J lost 3 bases, V lost 1 base, and 8 bases had no gene match.

This chain uses TRBV5-1 with TRBJ2-2, with TRBD1 identical over 7 bases. The ends lost 0 bases at V and 4 bases at J; junction bases unmatched: 3. The CDR3 loop spans 15 amino acids. The germline V gene encodes CDR1 SGHRS and CDR2 YFSETQ. CDR3 residues: CASSLAAGGTGELFF. The CDR3 DNA follows: TGCGCCAGCAGCTTGGCGGCAGGGGGCACCGGGGAGCTGTTTTTT. Variable domain in full (rest from reference TRBV5-1 and TRBJ2-2): KAGVTQTPRYLIKTRGQQVTLSCSPISGHRSVSWYQQTPGQGLQFLFEYFSETQRNKGNFPGRFSGRQFSNSRSEMNVSTLELGDSALYLCASSLAAGGTGELFFGEGSRLTVL.

The J gene is TRBJ1-1, the V gene TRBV28, with 7 bases fitting TRBD1. Germline CDR1 and CDR2: MDHEN and SYDVKM. The V segment lost 6 bases and the J segment 3 bases; nucleotides outside the gene matches: 4. This CDR3 has 13 amino acids. The CDR3 bases are TGTGCCAGCAGACCCGACAGGGACACTGAAGCTTTCTTT. It yields the protein CASRPDRDTEAFF.

V and J are TRBV19 and TRBJ1-1; 7 positions agree with TRBD1. CDR3 size: 19 residues. Germline CDR1 LNHDA, CDR2 SQIVND (reference sequence). After removal of 7 bases from V and 2 bases from J, the junction contained 22 bases not matched to a gene. The CDR3 loop is CASNPTGIYPHPTNTEAFF. In nucleotides, the CDR3 is TGTGCCAGTAACCCGACAGGGATTTATCCTCATCCCACAAACACTGAAGCTTTCTTT.

The V gene is TRBV19, the J gene TRBJ2-6; TRBD1 is a possible D gene (6 bases). Trimming removed 4 bases from V and 1 base from J, with 8 bases in between. The CDR3 consists of 15 residues. Looked up from germline, CDR1 is LNHDA and CDR2 is SQIVND (reference sequence). The CDR3 here is CASSNTGSGANVLTF. DNA of the CDR3: TGTGCCAGTAGTAACACAGGGTCTGGGGCCAACGTCCTGACTTTC.

The rearrangement links TRBV11-2 to TRBJ1-1; 7 positions agree with TRBD1. CDR3 length equals 15 residues. V dropped 7 bases and J dropped 2; count of bases not matched to a gene: 10. In germline, CDR1 is SGHAT, CDR2 FQNNGV. The CDR3 sequence is CASNNRQGSNTEAFF. In DNA, the CDR3 is TGTGCCAGCAACAATCGACAGGGATCTAACACTGAAGCTTTCTTT.

The chain combines TRBV13 with TRBJ1-2; D is perhaps TRBD1 (5 bases). Germline V gives CDR1 PRHDT, CDR2 FYEKMQ (reference sequence). The CDR3 has 14 residues. V lost 0 bases, J lost 4 bases, and 9 bases lay in between. This chain's CDR3 is CASSLGQGGYGYTF. CDR3 coding DNA: TGTGCCAGCAGCTTAGGGCAGGGCGGCTATGGCTACACCTTC.

V and J are TRBV30 and TRBJ2-3; D possibly corresponds to TRBD2 (6 bases). CDR3 size: 14 residues. Trimming took off 3 bases at V and 1 base at J, with 11 bases between the two ends. The V gene's germline CDR1 is GTSNPN and CDR2 SVGIG (reference sequence). In nucleotides, the CDR3 is TGTGCCTGGAGGCCCGGAGGGGGCACAGATACGCAGTATTTT. This codes for CAWRPGGGTDTQYF.

The rearrangement joins TRBV18 to TRBJ1-2, with 7 bases lining up with TRBD1. The germline V gene has CDR1 KGHSH and CDR2 LQKENI. CDR3 length: 15 residues. The trim removed 5 bases at V and 6 bases at J, leaving 12 bases unmatched. CDR3 nucleotides: TGTGCCAGCTCAGGGAGAATAGGGACAGACGATGGCTACACCTTC. It is translated as CASSGRIGTDDGYTF.

This chain links TRBV5-1 with TRBJ2-5, with D maybe TRBD2 (5 bases). Trimming left V 0 bases short and J 5 bases short, with 17 bases between. This CDR3 contains 16 residues. The germline gives CDR1 SGHRS, CDR2 YFSETQ. Here the CDR3 DNA reads TGCGCCAGCAGCTTGGGGGCCTCGGGGATCGGGGAGACCCAGTACTTC. Protein sequence: CASSLGASGIGETQYF.

The chain carries TRBV7-6 and TRBJ1-1; 7 bases are a match to TRBD1. The CDR3 is 14 residues long. The germline gives CDR1 SGHVS, CDR2 FNYEAQ. V was pared by 5 bases and J by 4 bases, with 7 bases of the junction left unmatched. CDR3 residues: CASSIDRARTEAFF. The CDR3 bases are TGTGCCAGCAGCATTGACAGGGCTCGCACTGAAGCTTTCTTT. Full variable domain (outside the CDR3, taken from reference TRBV7-6 and TRBJ1-1): GAGVSQSPRYKVTKRGQDVALRCDPISGHVSLYWYRQALGQGPEFLTYFNYEAQQDKSGLPNDRFSAERPEGSISTLTIQRTEQRDSAMYRCASSIDRARTEAFFGQGTRLTVV.

This sequence joins TRBV5-1 and TRBJ2-1, with 13 bases identical to TRBD2. The V and J ends lost 0 bases and 9 bases, in that order; junction bases with no gene match: 3. CDR1 SGHRS and CDR2 YFSETQ come from the germline V gene. The CDR3 runs to 15 residues. This chain's CDR3 is CASSLGLAGGGEQFF. The DNA of the CDR3 is TGCGCCAGCAGCTTGGGACTAGCGGGAGGCGGTGAGCAGTTCTTC.

In DNA, the CDR3 is TGCGCCAGCAGCCTAAGACAGGGTGGTGGCTACACCTTC. This codes for CASSLRQGGGYTF. The chain has TRBV5-1 and TRBJ1-2, with 7 bases fitting TRBD1. Germline assignment: CDR1 SGHRS and CDR2 YFSETQ. The CDR3 runs to 13 residues. The V and J ends lost 4 bases and 7 bases, in that order; junction bases with no gene match: 7.

The chain combines TRBV4-1 with TRBJ2-4, with 9 positions matching TRBD2. With 6 bases clipped from V and 1 base from J, the junction kept 7 bases outside the gene matches. Germline assignment: CDR1 MGHRA and CDR2 YSYEKL. The CDR3 loop spans 16 amino acids. In DNA form, the CDR3 reads TGCGCCAGCAGAGATCTAGCGGGGAGCGCCAAAAACATTCAGTACTTC. Its protein product is CASRDLAGSAKNIQYF.

V is TRBV7-8 and J is TRBJ2-2; D not certain. CDR1 and CDR2 (germline): SGHVS, FQNEAQ. This CDR3 spans 15 amino acids. Trimming removed 5 bases at V and 1 base at J, with 11 bases between. CDR3 nucleotides: TGTGCCAGCAGCCCTAGTTTGGGGAACACCGGGGAGCTGTTTTTT. It translates to CASSPSLGNTGELFF.

The J gene is TRBJ2-3, the V gene TRBV27; a possible D gene is TRBD2 (6 bases). CDR1 and CDR2 from the germline V gene are MNHEY and SMNVEV (reference sequence). This CDR3 has 16 residues. Between the trimmed V and J ends, which lost 5 bases and 6 bases, there was a span of 21 bases. Written as DNA, the CDR3 is TGTGCCAGCAGTCCCATCTGGGCGGGAACCCGCGATACGCAGTATTTT. It yields the protein CASSPIWAGTRDTQYF.

The chain employs TRBV7-9 and TRBJ2-3, with 12 bases lining up with TRBD2. J was trimmed by 0 bases and V by 2 bases; bases with no gene match: 6. Germline V CDR1 and CDR2: SEHNR, FQNEAQ (reference sequence). The CDR3 consists of 18 residues. The CDR3 protein is CASSLSGTSGPSTDTQYF. Here the CDR3 DNA reads TGTGCCAGCAGCTTAAGTGGGACTAGCGGGCCCAGCACAGATACGCAGTATTTT.

This chain connects TRBV28 to TRBJ2-7; 8 positions agree with TRBD1. This CDR3 has 16 amino acids. The V gene's germline CDR1 is MDHEN and CDR2 SYDVKM. V dropped 4 bases and J dropped 0; count of bases not matched to a gene: 8. CDR3 coding DNA: TGTGCCAGCAGTTCGGCCGGGACAGGTAGCTCCTACGAGCAGTACTTC. Translating it yields CASSSAGTGSSYEQYF.

For the CDR3, the DNA is TGTGCCACCCACCGGACAGGGGACGAAAAACTGTTTTTT. Its protein product is CATHRTGDEKLFF. The V call is TRBV6-1, the J call TRBJ1-4, with 9 nucleotides matching TRBD1. From germline, CDR1 is MNHNS and CDR2 SASEGT. V lost 10 bases to trimming and J lost 8 bases; unmatched junction nucleotides: 8. This CDR3 comprises 13 residues.

The CDR3 region has the DNA TGTGCCAGCAGCGGGACAGAAAATCAGCCCCAGCATTTT. Translated, it gives CASSGTENQPQHF. The chain links TRBV6-5 to TRBJ1-5; 7 nucleotides agree with TRBD1. J gave up 4 bases and V 6 bases, and 3 bases lay outside the gene matches. CDR3 length: 13 amino acids. Germline V gene data show CDR1 as MNHEY and CDR2 as SVGAGI.